This entry lists 25 T cell receptor beta chains sequenced from one sample in a study of shared clonotypes between healthy human individuals. Method: immunoSEQ multiplex PCR; TCRdb's copy keeps in-frame clones and lacks some. The sample contains 800,000 to 1,200,000 clones, about four fifths of which appear only once. The specimen sequenced was memory CD4+ T cells from PBMCs. Subset reported: CD45RA-negative fraction. The receptors derive from a man between 18 and 35 years old in good health. Some clones in this sample may be carry-over from other donors' samples.

The CDR3 DNA is TGCGCCAGCAGCCCTCCGGACAGGGGGCGTCCGGGCACTGAAGCTTTCTTT. Its protein is CASSPPDRGRPGTEAFF. V is TRBV4-1 and J is TRBJ1-1; 11 nucleotides agree with TRBD1. J lost 4 bases, V lost 4 bases, and 11 bases had no gene match. Germline V lookup: CDR1 MGHRA, CDR2 YSYEKL. The CDR3 sequence is 17 residues long.

This clone was observed a few times. This chain joins TRBV18 and TRBJ2-7; no clear D gene. The germline gives CDR1 KGHSH, CDR2 LQKENI. V lost 1 base and J 7 bases, leaving 11 bases between the germline ends. The CDR3 spans 13 residues. As DNA, the CDR3 is TGTGCCAGCTCACCACTTTACGTGGGGGAGCAGTACTTC. Its protein product is CASSPLYVGEQYF.

This sequence joins TRBV7-3 and TRBJ1-1; no definite D call. The CDR3 has 13 residues. Germline CDR1 reads SGHTA; CDR2 reads FQGTGA. Trimming cost V 5 bases and J 1 base, with 8 bases left between them. The CDR3 spells CASSQAPNTEAFF. For the CDR3, the DNA is TGTGCCAGCAGCCAAGCCCCGAACACTGAAGCTTTCTTT.

This sequence joins TRBV27 and TRBJ2-7, with 8 bases matching TRBD2. The CDR3 has 16 amino acids. Trimming took 1 base from V and 1 from J; bases not matched to a gene: 6. The germline CDR1 and CDR2 sequences are MNHEY and SMNVEV (reference sequence). DNA of the CDR3: TGTGCCAGCAGTTTATTCCCGGCGGGGGGATCCTACGAGCAGTACTTC. Protein: CASSLFPAGGSYEQYF.

The rearrangement links TRBV19 to TRBJ2-1; 7 bases are a match to TRBD2. The CDR3 extends over 16 amino acids. V dropped 7 bases and J dropped 0; count of bases not matched to a gene: 9. Germline V CDR1 and CDR2: LNHDA, SQIVND (reference sequence). CDR3 sequence (DNA): TGTGCCAGTATCTCGTCGGCTAGCGGCTCCTACAATGAGCAGTTCTTC. Protein sequence: CASISSASGSYNEQFF. The full variable domain, its missing parts supplied by reference TRBV19 and TRBJ2-1, is DGGITQSPKYLFRKEGQNVTLSCEQNLNHDAMYWYRQDPGQGLRLIYYSQIVNDFQKGDIAEGYSVSREKKESFPLTVTSAQKNPTAFYLCASISSASGSYNEQFFGPGTRLTVL.

V usage is TRBV28 and J usage is TRBJ1-1; D unresolved. CDR1 and CDR2 from the germline V gene are MDHEN and SYDVKM. V gave up 6 bases and J gave up 0 bases, with 8 bases separating them. The CDR3 covers 13 residues. CDR3 bases: TGTGCCAGCAGATCAGCAATGAACACTGAAGCTTTCTTT. This gives the protein CASRSAMNTEAFF.

At least ten counts were recorded for this clone. This chain joins TRBV13 and TRBJ2-5; 8 bases fit TRBD2. Germline V gives CDR1 PRHDT, CDR2 FYEKMQ (reference sequence). The junction had 6 bases not matched to a gene; V was cut back by 5 bases and J by 4 bases. The CDR3 runs 14 residues. The CDR3 coding sequence is TGTGCCAGCAGCCAACGGGAGGGCGCAGAGACCCAGTACTTC. The encoded protein is CASSQREGAETQYF. The whole variable domain, remainder taken from reference TRBV13 and TRBJ2-5, is AAGVIQSPRHLIKEKRETATLKCYPIPRHDTVYWYQQGPGQDPQFLISFYEKMQSDKGSIPDRFSAQQFSDYHSELNMSSLELGDSALYFCASSQREGAETQYFGPGTRLLVL.

The CDR3 bases are TGTGCCAGCAGCACTGGACTAGCGATTGAGCAGTTCTTC. Protein sequence: CASSTGLAIEQFF. V and J are TRBV5-6 and TRBJ2-1, with TRBD2 identical over 9 bases. Germline V gene lookup returns CDR1 SGHDT and CDR2 YYEEEE. V trimming: 4 bases; J trimming: 9 bases; junction bases outside the gene matches: 5. This CDR3 has 13 residues.

Concerning this clone: A single base separates this from a much larger clone, so it may be a read error. This chain uses TRBV2 with TRBJ2-7; D not resolved. This CDR3 has 11 amino acids. V was cut by 6 bases and J by 2 bases, with 5 bases left in between. The germline V gene has CDR1 SNHLY and CDR2 FYNNEI. The CDR3 DNA is TGTGCCAGCAGCGCCACCTACGAGCAGTACTTC. This translates into CASSATYEQYF.

This clone was seen a handful of times. V and J are TRBV19 and TRBJ1-1, with TRBD1 matching 8 bases. Germline CDR1 and CDR2: LNHDA and SQIVND (reference sequence). The CDR3 is 14 residues long. Trimming removed 4 bases from V and 7 bases from J; junction bases left unmatched: 8. CDR3 sequence reads: CASSNLGQGVEAFF. The DNA for the CDR3 is TGTGCCAGTAGTAACCTCGGACAGGGAGTTGAAGCTTTCTTT.

The chain has TRBV5-1 and TRBJ2-1, with TRBD2 matching 7 bases. This CDR3 contains 16 residues. CDR1 and CDR2 from the germline V gene are SGHRS and YFSETQ. V trimming: 3 bases; J trimming: 4 bases; junction bases outside the gene matches: 10. The CDR3 DNA sequence: TGCGCCAGCAGCTCGGGACTAACGCCCCAATACAATGAGCAGTTCTTC. It translates to CASSSGLTPQYNEQFF.

The chain is built from TRBV27 and TRBJ1-5; weak D call: TRBD1 (5 bases). The CDR3 loop spans 13 amino acids. CDR1 is MNHEY and CDR2 is SMNVEV in the germline V gene (reference sequence). V was clipped by 6 bases and J by 7 bases, with 13 bases between them. CDR3 in DNA: TGTGCCAGCAGCCCCAGGGAGTACCAGCCCCAGCATTTT. This sequence encodes CASSPREYQPQHF.

This chain connects TRBV7-6 to TRBJ2-7; either TRBD1 or TRBD2 may supply D (5 bases each). The germline V and J ends were trimmed by 1 base and 1 base, with 11 bases remaining between them. This CDR3 region has 15 residues. From germline, CDR1 is SGHVS and CDR2 FNYEAQ. The CDR3 coding sequence is TGTGCCAGCAGCTTAGGAGGGGCTATATCCTACGAGCAGTACTTC. The encoded protein is CASSLGGAISYEQYF. Filled out from reference TRBV7-6 and TRBJ2-7, the complete variable domain reads GAGVSQSPRYKVTKRGQDVALRCDPISGHVSLYWYRQALGQGPEFLTYFNYEAQQDKSGLPNDRFSAERPEGSISTLTIQRTEQRDSAMYRCASSLGGAISYEQYFGPGTRLTVT.

The rearrangement links TRBV7-3 to TRBJ1-1; D is uncertain. The germline V and J ends were trimmed by 7 bases and 6 bases, with 24 bases remaining between them. This CDR3 has 16 residues. Germline V gives CDR1 SGHTA, CDR2 FQGTGA. As DNA, the CDR3 is TGTGCCAGCACCTTTTCCGCAGGCCCCGGGTTCGCTGAAGCTTTCTTT. It codes for CASTFSAGPGFAEAFF. Full variable domain (rest looked up from reference TRBV7-3 and TRBJ1-1): GAGVSQTPSNKVTEKGKYVELRCDPISGHTALYWYRQSLGQGPEFLIYFQGTGAADDSGLPNDRFFAVRPEGSVSTLKIQRTERGDSAVYLCASTFSAGPGFAEAFFGQGTRLTVV.

The chain links TRBV13 to TRBJ2-2; the D gene is possibly TRBD1 (5 bases). Trimming shortened V by 8 bases and J by 5 bases, and 12 bases separated the two germline ends. The CDR3 spans 13 residues. Germline lookup yields CDR1 PRHDT and CDR2 FYEKMQ (reference sequence). CDR3 sequence (DNA): TGTGCCAGCGAAGGGGCTAGAACCGGGGAGCTGTTTTTT. It encodes CASEGARTGELFF.

This chain joins TRBV7-9 and TRBJ2-7; D is unclear. Germline lookup yields CDR1 SEHNR and CDR2 FQNEAQ (reference sequence). The CDR3 has 13 amino acids. Trimming took off 5 bases at V and 5 bases at J, with 13 bases between the two ends. The chain's CDR3 is CASSPSGLDEQYF. As DNA, the CDR3 is TGTGCCAGCAGCCCTTCGGGTCTCGACGAGCAGTACTTC. Complete variable domain (other parts from reference TRBV7-9 and TRBJ2-7): DTGVSQNPRHKITKRGQNVTFRCDPISEHNRLYWYRQTLGQGPEFLTYFQNEAQLEKSRLLSDRFSAERPKGSFSTLEIQRTEQGDSAMYLCASSPSGLDEQYFGPGTRLTVT.

This clone was counted a single time. This CDR3 reads CASSRLTGVRRYTF. The DNA of the CDR3 is TGTGCCAGCAGCCGACTAACAGGGGTTAGACGCTACACCTTC. V gene TRBV11-2 combines with J gene TRBJ1-2; 7 bases are shared with TRBD1. CDR1 and CDR2 (germline): SGHAT, FQNNGV. The CDR3 totals 14 residues. After removal of 5 bases from V and 9 bases from J, the junction contained 12 bases not matched to a gene.

The chain links TRBV6-1 to TRBJ2-7; 10 nucleotides match TRBD1. Germline V gives CDR1 MNHNS, CDR2 SASEGT. The CDR3 is made up of 15 amino acids. Trimming cost V 1 base and J 0 bases; bases outside gene matches: 0. CDR3 DNA: TGTGCCAGCAGTGAAGGGACAGGGGGCTCCTACGAGCAGTACTTC. Translation: CASSEGTGGSYEQYF.

This clone is a singleton in its sample. J is TRBJ2-5 and V is TRBV29-1; D is perhaps TRBD1 (6 bases). The V and J ends lost 3 bases and 8 bases respectively, with 19 bases between them. Germline V gives CDR1 SQVTM, CDR2 ANQGSEA. This CDR3 comprises 14 residues. CDR3 protein: CSVEKDRRKETQYF. CDR3 bases: TGCAGCGTTGAGAAGGACAGACGGAAGGAAACCCAGTACTTC.

This clone was seen a single time. This chain links TRBV5-6 with TRBJ1-2; 7 nucleotides agree with TRBD1. Germline V gene sequence: CDR1 SGHDT, CDR2 YYEEEE. CDR3 length equals 16 residues. The ends lost 1 base at V and 5 bases at J; junction bases unmatched: 11. CDR3 protein: CASSLFWTGDRYGYTF. The CDR3 DNA sequence: TGTGCCAGCAGCTTGTTCTGGACAGGCGATAGGTATGGCTACACCTTC.

The chain carries TRBV30 and TRBJ1-6, with 7 bases fitting TRBD1. CDR3 size: 15 residues. CDR1 is GTSNPN and CDR2 is SVGIG in the germline V gene (reference sequence). The J segment lost 10 bases and the V segment lost 0 bases, leaving 9 bases of the junction unmatched. CDR3 bases: TGTGCCTGGAGTGTCAGGGGGACCCGTTCGTCACCCCTCCACTTT. This gives the protein CAWSVRGTRSSPLHF.

The rearrangement links TRBV6-6 to TRBJ1-1, with D possibly TRBD1 on 5 matching bases. The germline V gene encodes CDR1 MNHNY and CDR2 SVGAGI (reference sequence). V lost 8 bases and J lost 5, with 15 bases in between. This CDR3 has 13 residues. CDR3 sequence: CASGTPRGTEAFF. Written as DNA, the CDR3 is TGTGCCAGCGGGACCCCGCGCGGGACTGAAGCTTTCTTT.

CDR3 bases: TGTGCCAGCAGTTACGGTGGGCAGTCCTACGAGCAGTACTTC. It codes for CASSYGGQSYEQYF. This rearrangement joins TRBV6-6 to TRBJ2-5; D call uncertain. Matching the DNA end better, TRBJ2-7 makes the J call doubtful. Germline V lookup: CDR1 MNHNY, CDR2 SVGAGI (reference sequence). The CDR3 spans 14 residues.

This rearrangement joins TRBV11-2 to TRBJ2-3, with D perhaps matching TRBD2 (7 bases). The CDR3 consists of 16 residues. Germline-derived CDR1 and CDR2 are SGHAT and FQNNGV. V lost 5 bases and J 1 base, leaving 16 bases between the germline ends. Here the CDR3 DNA reads TGTGCCAGCAGCCCCGTTCTCGGGGGGCGCACAGATACGCAGTATTTT. It encodes CASSPVLGGRTDTQYF.

This clone has a single count. The chain combines TRBV11-2 with TRBJ2-7, with 9 bases fitting TRBD2. The V gene's germline CDR1 is SGHAT and CDR2 FQNNGV. V lost 5 bases to trimming and J lost 3 bases; unmatched junction nucleotides: 17. The CDR3 is 18 residues long. The CDR3: CASSPVGRGKTSGYEQYF. The CDR3 bases are TGTGCCAGCAGCCCAGTAGGCAGGGGAAAGACTAGCGGCTACGAGCAGTACTTC.